The TCR beta chain described here comes from a study of read filtering for tumor transcriptome and immune sequencing. The library was built from roughly 400 ng RNA with molecular barcoded adaptors for alpha/delta and beta/gamma chains. TCRdb analysed the reads with MiXCR anew, one entry per CDR3 protein. The sample holds fewer than 45,000 distinct CDR3 sequences, around 15% seen once. This clonotype has at least ten counts. What it binds is unknown. Regarding the study as a whole: RNA-seq captured clonotypes less deeply and reliably than IR-seq. Around 82% of IR-seq clonotypes had a single read, yet these held about 3.6% of reads.

Sequencing used a population of CD138-negative cells sorted from bone marrow. This clonotype originated in a donor over 35 with multiple myeloma.

This CDR3 reads CASSRDSATLEQYF. In DNA form, the CDR3 reads TGTGCCAGCAGCCGGGACAGCGCGACCCTGGAGCAGTACTTC. The chain has TRBV3-1 and TRBJ2-7, with 7 bases lining up with TRBD1. CDR1 is LGHDT and CDR2 is YNNKEL in the germline V gene (reference sequence). The V and J ends lost 4 bases and 7 bases, in that order; junction bases with no gene match: 10. This CDR3 comprises 14 residues.